Listed below are T cell receptor beta chains from one sample, sequenced in a study of T cell repertoires in cytomegalovirus infection. TCRdb re-derived calls from the reads in MiXCR, one entry per CDR3 protein. This table holds some 600,000 distinct CDR3 sequences, more than 20% found once. Sequencing was done on a sample of CD8+ T cells from PBMCs. The receptor source for this set is a human donor in good health (CMV status not recorded). Some clones in this sample may be carry-over from other donors' samples. The conserved cysteine and the conserved F or W are not part of the CDR3 here. Each record gives: V gene, J gene, CDR3 protein.

TRBV12-5	TRBJ2-5	ASAPGAGGGWETQY
TRBV6-5	TRBJ2-3	ASSLTSTDTQY
TRBV2	TRBJ1-1	ASTRGYGAF
TRBV7-9	TRBJ1-5	ASSPPGQVNQPQH
TRBV7-2	TRBJ1-6	ASSSYPLAYNSPLH
TRBV6-5	TRBJ2-1	ASSYGIGPPGNEQF
TRBV7-9	TRBJ2-5	ASSLQIQGVPETQY
TRBV20-1	TRBJ1-5	SARTGSNQPQH
TRBV28	TRBJ2-4	ASSFDSGQLKNIQY
TRBV28	TRBJ1-2	ASSRGGVGYT
TRBV20-1	TRBJ1-2	SARDPPGTNYGYT
TRBV7-9	TRBJ2-3	ASSSDTLDPDTQY
TRBV7-2	TRBJ2-3	ASSPPLGLAGAYTDTQY
TRBV28	TRBJ2-6	ASRGANVLT
TRBV13	TRBJ2-1	ASSTRLDPDEQF
TRBV5-5	TRBJ2-4	ASSSGTAKNIQY
TRBV7-2	TRBJ2-1	ASSLSGGLVYNEQF
TRBV29-1	TRBJ2-5	SVPRGGTQY
TRBV20-1	TRBJ2-2	SARDSGLVAGELF
TRBV6-6	TRBJ1-1	ASSYEMGQPRPNTEAF
TRBV12-3/TRBV12-4	TRBJ2-3	ASSPQRGGWGTDTQY
TRBV7-6	TRBJ2-7	ASSLVDSHTDYEQY
TRBV7-9	TRBJ2-1	ASSLPDRELGNEQF
TRBV7-2	TRBJ1-1	ASSLAARADTEAF
TRBV7-9	TRBJ2-3	ASRGPQGPPSTDTQY
TRBV24-1	TRBJ1-1	ATSETGDMNTEAF
TRBV7-8	TRBJ1-1	ASSLYGMNTEAF
TRBV19	TRBJ2-1	ASSDLVGRWNEQF